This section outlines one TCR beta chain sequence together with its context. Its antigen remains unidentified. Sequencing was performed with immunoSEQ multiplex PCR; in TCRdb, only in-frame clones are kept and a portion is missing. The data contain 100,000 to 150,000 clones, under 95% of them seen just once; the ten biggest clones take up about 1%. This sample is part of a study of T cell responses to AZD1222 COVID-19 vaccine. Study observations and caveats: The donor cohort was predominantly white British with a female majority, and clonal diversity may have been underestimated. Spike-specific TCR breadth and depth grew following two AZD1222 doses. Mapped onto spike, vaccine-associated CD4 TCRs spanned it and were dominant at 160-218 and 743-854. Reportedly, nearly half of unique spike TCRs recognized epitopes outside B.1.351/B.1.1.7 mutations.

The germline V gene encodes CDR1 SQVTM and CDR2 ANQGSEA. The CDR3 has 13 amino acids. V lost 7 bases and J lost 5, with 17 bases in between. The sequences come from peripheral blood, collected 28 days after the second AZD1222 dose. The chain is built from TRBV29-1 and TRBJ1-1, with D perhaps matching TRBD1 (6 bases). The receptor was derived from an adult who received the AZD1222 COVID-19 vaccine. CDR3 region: CSASGHSGTEAFF. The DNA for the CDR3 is TGCAGCGCGTCGGGACATTCGGGGACTGAAGCTTTCTTT.